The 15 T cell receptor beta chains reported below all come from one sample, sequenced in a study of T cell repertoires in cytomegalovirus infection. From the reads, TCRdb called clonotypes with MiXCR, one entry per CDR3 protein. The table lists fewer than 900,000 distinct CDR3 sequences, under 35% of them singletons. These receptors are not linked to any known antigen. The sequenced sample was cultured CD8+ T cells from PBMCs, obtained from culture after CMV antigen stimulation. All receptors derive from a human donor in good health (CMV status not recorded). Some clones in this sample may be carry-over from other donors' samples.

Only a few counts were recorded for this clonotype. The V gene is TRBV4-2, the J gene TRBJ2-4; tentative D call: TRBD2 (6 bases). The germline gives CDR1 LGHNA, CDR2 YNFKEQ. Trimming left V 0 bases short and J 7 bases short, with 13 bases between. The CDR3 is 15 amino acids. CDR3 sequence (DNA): TGTGCCAGCAGCCAAGAAAACGGGGGTTGGAACATTCAGTACTTC. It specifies CASSQENGGWNIQYF.

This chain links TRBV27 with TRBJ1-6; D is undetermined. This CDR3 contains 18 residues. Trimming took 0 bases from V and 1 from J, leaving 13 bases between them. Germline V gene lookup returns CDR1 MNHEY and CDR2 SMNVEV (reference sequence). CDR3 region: CASSLSGPTNSYNSPLHF. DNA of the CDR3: TGTGCCAGCAGTTTATCGGGTCCCACGAATTCCTATAATTCACCCCTCCACTTT.

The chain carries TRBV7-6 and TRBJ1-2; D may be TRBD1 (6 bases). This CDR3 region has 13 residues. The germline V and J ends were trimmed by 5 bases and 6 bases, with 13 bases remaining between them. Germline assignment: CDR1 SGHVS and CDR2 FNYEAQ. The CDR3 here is CASSTGFGDGYTF. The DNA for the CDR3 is TGTGCCAGCAGCACAGGGTTTGGGGATGGCTACACCTTC.

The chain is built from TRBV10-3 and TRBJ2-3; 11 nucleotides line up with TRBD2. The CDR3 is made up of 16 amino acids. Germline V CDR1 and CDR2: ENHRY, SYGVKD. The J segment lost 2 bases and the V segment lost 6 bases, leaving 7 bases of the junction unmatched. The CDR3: CAIRPIAGGNTDTQYF. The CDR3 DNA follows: TGTGCCATCAGACCCATAGCGGGGGGGAACACAGATACGCAGTATTTT.

The CDR3 here is CSATGGYDYGYTF. For the CDR3, the DNA is TGCAGTGCTACGGGGGGCTACGACTATGGCTACACCTTC. The chain joins TRBV20-1 to TRBJ1-2; D perhaps matches TRBD1 (6 bases). V shed 4 bases and J shed 3 bases, with 12 bases lying between them. Per the germline V gene, CDR1 is DFQATT and CDR2 is SNEGSKA (reference sequence). This CDR3 spans 13 amino acids.

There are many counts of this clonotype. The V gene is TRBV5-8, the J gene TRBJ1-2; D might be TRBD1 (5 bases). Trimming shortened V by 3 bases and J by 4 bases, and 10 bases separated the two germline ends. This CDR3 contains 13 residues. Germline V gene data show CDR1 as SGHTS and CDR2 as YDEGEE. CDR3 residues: CASSWPDTYGYTF. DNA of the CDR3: TGTGCCAGCAGCTGGCCGGACACCTATGGCTACACCTTC. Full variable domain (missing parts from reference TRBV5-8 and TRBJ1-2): EAGVTQSPTHLIKTRGQQATLRCSPISGHTSVYWYQQALGLGLQFLLWYDEGEERNRGNFPPRFSGRQFPNYSSELNVNALELEDSALYLCASSWPDTYGYTFGSGTRLTVV.

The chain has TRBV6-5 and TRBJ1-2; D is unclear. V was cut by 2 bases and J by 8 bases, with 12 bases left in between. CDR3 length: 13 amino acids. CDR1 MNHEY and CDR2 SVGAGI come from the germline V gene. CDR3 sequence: CASSYTRTGGYTF. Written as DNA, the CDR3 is TGTGCCAGCAGTTACACGCGCACCGGGGGCTACACCTTC.

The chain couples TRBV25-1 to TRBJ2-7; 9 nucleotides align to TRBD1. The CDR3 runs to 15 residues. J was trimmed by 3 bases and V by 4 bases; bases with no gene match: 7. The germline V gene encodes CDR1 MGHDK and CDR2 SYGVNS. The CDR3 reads CASSATGTGIYEQYF. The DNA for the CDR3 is TGTGCCAGCAGTGCTACCGGGACAGGGATCTACGAGCAGTACTTC.

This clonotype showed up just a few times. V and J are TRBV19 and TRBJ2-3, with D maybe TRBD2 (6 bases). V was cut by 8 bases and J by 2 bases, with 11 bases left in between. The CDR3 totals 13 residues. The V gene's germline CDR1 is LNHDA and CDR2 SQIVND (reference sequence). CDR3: CASRERTTDTQYF. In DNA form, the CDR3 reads TGTGCCAGTCGGGAGCGGACCACAGATACGCAGTATTTT. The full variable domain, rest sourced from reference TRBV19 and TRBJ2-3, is DGGITQSPKYLFRKEGQNVTLSCEQNLNHDAMYWYRQDPGQGLRLIYYSQIVNDFQKGDIAEGYSVSREKKESFPLTVTSAQKNPTAFYLCASRERTTDTQYFGPGTRLTVL.

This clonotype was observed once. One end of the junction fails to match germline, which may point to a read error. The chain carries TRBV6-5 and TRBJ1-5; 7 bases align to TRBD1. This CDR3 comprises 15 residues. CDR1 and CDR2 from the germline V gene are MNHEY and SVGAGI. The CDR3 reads CASSNIDRANQLQHF. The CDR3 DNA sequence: TGTGCCAGCAGTAACATAGACAGGGCGAATCAGCTCCAGCATTTT.

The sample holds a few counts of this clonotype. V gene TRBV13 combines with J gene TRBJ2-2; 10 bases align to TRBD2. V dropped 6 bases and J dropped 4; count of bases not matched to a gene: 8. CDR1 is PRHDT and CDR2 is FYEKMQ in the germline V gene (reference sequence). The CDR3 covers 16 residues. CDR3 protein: CASSTVAGGRTGELFF. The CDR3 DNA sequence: TGTGCCAGCAGTACGGTAGCGGGGGGTCGCACCGGGGAGCTGTTTTTT.

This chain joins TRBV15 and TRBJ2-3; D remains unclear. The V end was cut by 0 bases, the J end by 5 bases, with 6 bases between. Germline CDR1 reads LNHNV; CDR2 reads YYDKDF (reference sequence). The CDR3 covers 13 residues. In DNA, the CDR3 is TGTGCCACCAGCAGAGATCTCGTAGATACGCAGTATTTT. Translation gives CATSRDLVDTQYF.

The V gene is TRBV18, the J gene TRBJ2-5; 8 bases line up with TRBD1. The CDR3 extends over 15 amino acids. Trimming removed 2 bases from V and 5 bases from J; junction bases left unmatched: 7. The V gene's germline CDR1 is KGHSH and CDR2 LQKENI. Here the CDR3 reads CASSPMPGQEETQYF. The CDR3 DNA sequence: TGTGCCAGCTCACCAATGCCGGGACAGGAGGAGACCCAGTACTTC.

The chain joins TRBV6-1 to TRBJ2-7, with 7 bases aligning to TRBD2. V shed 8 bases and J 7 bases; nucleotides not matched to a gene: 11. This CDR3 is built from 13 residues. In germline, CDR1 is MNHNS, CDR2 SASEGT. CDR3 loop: CASEGLTAREQYV. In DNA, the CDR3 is TGTGCCAGCGAGGGACTAACAGCGCGGGAGCAGTACGTC.

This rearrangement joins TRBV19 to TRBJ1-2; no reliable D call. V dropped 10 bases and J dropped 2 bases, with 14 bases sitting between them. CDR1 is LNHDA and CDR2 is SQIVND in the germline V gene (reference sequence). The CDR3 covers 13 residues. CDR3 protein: CATNTAPNYGYTF. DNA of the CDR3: TGTGCCACCAATACGGCACCCAACTATGGCTACACCTTC.